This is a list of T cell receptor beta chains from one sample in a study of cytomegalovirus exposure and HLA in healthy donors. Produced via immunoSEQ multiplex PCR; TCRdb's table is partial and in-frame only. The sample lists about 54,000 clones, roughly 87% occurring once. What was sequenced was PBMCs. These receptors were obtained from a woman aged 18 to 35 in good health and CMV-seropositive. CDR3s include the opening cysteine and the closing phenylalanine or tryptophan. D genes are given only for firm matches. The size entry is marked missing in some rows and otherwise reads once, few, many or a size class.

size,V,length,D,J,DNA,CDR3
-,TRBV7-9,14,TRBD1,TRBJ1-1,TGTGCCAGCAGAAAGGGGGCCTTGAACACTGAAGCTTTCTTT,CASRKGALNTEAFF
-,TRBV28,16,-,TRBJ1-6,TGTGCCAGCAGTTCCTACTCCAGGGCCAACGATTCACCCCTCCACTTT,CASSSYSRANDSPLHF
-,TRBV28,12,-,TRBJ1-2,TGTGCCAGCAGTGAAGGAGGCTATGGCTACACCTTC,CASSEGGYGYTF
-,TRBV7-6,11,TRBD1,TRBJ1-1,TGTGCCAGCAGACAGGGACAGGAAGCTTTCTTT,CASRQGQEAFF
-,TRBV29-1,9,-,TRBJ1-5,TGCAGCGTTGTCTGGCCCCAGCATTTT,CSVVWPQHF
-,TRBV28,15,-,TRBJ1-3,TGTGCCAGCAGTTTATCCAGGGCAGTCGGAAACACCATATATTTT,CASSLSRAVGNTIYF
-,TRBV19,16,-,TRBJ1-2,TGTGCCAGTAATGTAGGGGGTACAGCGGAGCTCTATGGCTACACCTTC,CASNVGGTAELYGYTF
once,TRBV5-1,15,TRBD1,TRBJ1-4,TGCGCCAGCAGCAGGACAGGGACAACTAATGAAAAACTGTTTTTT,CASSRTGTTNEKLFF
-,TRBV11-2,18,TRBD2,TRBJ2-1,TGTGCCAGCAGCTTAATAGCCGGGACTAGCGATTCCTACAATGAGCAGTTCTTC,CASSLIAGTSDSYNEQFF
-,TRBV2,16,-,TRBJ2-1,TGTGCCAGCAGTCACCGGGACTTGATCTCCTACAATGAGCAGTTCTTC,CASSHRDLISYNEQFF
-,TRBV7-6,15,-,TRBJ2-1,TGTGCCAGCAGCTGGACAGACCTTTCTTACAATGAGCAGTTCTTC,CASSWTDLSYNEQFF
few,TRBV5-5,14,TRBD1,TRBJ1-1,TGTGCCAGCAGACCGGACAGGGATAACACTGAAGCTTTCTTT,CASRPDRDNTEAFF
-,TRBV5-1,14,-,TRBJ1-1,TGCGCCAGCAGCTTTTTGGGGAGGGGAACTGAAGCTTTCTTT,CASSFLGRGTEAFF
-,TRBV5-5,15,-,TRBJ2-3,TGTGCCAGCAGCTTACAGGTCTCTAGCACAGATACGCAGTATTTT,CASSLQVSSTDTQYF
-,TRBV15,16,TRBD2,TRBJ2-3,TGTGCCACCAGCAGAGATCCTACGCGGGGGGGCCATACGCAGTATTTT,CATSRDPTRGGHTQYF
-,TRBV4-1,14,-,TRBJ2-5,TGCGCCAGCAGCCAAGATACGGGGGAAGAGACCCAGTACTTC,CASSQDTGEETQYF
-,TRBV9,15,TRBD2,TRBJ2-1,TGTGCCAGCAGCAAAAGCGGGGGGGTTTACAATGAGCAGTTCTTC,CASSKSGGVYNEQFF
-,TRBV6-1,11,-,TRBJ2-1,TGTGCCAGCAGTGAATGGGAGGAGCAGTTCTTC,CASSEWEEQFF
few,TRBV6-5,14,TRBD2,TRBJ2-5,TGTGCCAGCAGTTACACCGGGAGGAGAGAGACCCAGTACTTC,CASSYTGRRETQYF
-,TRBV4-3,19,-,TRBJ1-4,TGCGCCAGCAGCCAAGACCTGCAGGGGACCGTTGCAACTAATGAAAAACTGTTTTTT,CASSQDLQGTVATNEKLFF
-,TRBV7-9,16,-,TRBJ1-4,TGTGCCAGCAGCCCACCCATCGGGGGGTCGAGTGAAAAACTGTTTTTT,CASSPPIGGSSEKLFF
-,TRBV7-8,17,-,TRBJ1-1,TGTGCCAGCAGCTTAGCCCCACGCAAGGGGTGGAACACTGAAGCTTTCTTT,CASSLAPRKGWNTEAFF
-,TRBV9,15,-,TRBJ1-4,TGTGCCAGCAGCGTAGCGCCAGGGCTTGGAGAAAAACTGTTTTTT,CASSVAPGLGEKLFF
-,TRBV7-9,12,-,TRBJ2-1,TGTGCCCAAGCGTTAACCTACAATGAGCAGTTCTTC,CAQALTYNEQFF
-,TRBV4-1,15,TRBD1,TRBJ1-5,TGCGCCAGCAGCCAAGGGGCAGGGGGCCTTCAGCCCCAGCATTTT,CASSQGAGGLQPQHF
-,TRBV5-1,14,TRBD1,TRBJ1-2,TGCGCCAGCAGCGCGACAGGGTTCAACTATGGCTACACCTTC,CASSATGFNYGYTF
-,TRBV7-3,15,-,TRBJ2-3,TGTGCCAGCAGCTTAGGGCTACTCAGCACAGATACGCAGTATTTT,CASSLGLLSTDTQYF
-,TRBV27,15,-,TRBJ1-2,TGTGCCAGCAGTTTAGAGGCAGGGGTTAACTATGGCTACACCTTC,CASSLEAGVNYGYTF
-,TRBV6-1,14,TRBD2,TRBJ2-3,TGTGCCAGCATGGGGACTAGAGGGGCAGATACGCAGTATTTT,CASMGTRGADTQYF
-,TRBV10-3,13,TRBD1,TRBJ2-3,TGTGCCATCAATAACAGGGGAACAGATACGCAGTATTTT,CAINNRGTDTQYF
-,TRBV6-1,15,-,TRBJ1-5,TGTGCCAGCAGCGCCCTAGAGGGAGAGGCTCAGCCCCAGCATTTT,CASSALEGEAQPQHF
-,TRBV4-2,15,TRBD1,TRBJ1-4,TGTGCCAGCAGCGGGTCCGGGACAGGGGGCGAGGGACTGTTTTTT,CASSGSGTGGEGLFF
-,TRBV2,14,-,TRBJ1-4,TGTGCCAGCAGTGATTCCAGGGTAGTCGGAAAACTGTTTTTT,CASSDSRVVGKLFF
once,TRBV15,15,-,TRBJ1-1,TGTGCCACCAGCAGAGATCTCGGCGGGGGGGCTGAAGCTTTCTTT,CATSRDLGGGAEAFF
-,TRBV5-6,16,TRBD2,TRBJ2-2,TGTGCCAGCAGCGAGAAACTAGCGGGGGTAGTCGGGGAGCTGTTTTTT,CASSEKLAGVVGELFF
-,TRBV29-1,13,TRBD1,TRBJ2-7,TGCAGCGTTTTAGGGACAGGGGACTACGAGCAGTACTTC,CSVLGTGDYEQYF
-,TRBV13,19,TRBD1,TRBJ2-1,TGTGCCAGCAGCCGGACAATTACGGCGACAGGGAGCTCCTACAATGAGCAGTTCTTC,CASSRTITATGSSYNEQFF
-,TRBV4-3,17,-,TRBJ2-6,TGCGCCAGCAGCCAAGAACCCTCAGGGGAAGGGGCCAACGTCCTGACTTTC,CASSQEPSGEGANVLTF
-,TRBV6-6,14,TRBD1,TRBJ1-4,TGTGCCAGCAGTTTAGCAGGGGGGAATGAAAAACTGTTTTTT,CASSLAGGNEKLFF
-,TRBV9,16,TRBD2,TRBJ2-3,TGTGCCAGCAGCGTAGGTAGCGGGGTAGTCACAGATACGCAGTATTTT,CASSVGSGVVTDTQYF
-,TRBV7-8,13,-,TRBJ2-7,TGTGCCAGCGGAGCTGCGGCATCCTACGAGCAGTACTTC,CASGAAASYEQYF
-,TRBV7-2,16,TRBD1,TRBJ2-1,TGTGCCAGCAGCTTTAATGCTGGACAGGGGCGCAATGAGCAGTTCTTC,CASSFNAGQGRNEQFF
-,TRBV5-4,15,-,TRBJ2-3,TGTGCCAGCAGCCAAGAGCTCCGCGCTCCAGATACGCAGTATTTT,CASSQELRAPDTQYF
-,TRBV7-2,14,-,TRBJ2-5,TGTGCCAGCAGCTTCCGGTCAGGGCAAGAGACCCAGTACTTC,CASSFRSGQETQYF
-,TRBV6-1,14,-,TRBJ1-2,TGTGCCAGCAGTGAAGTTGGCCCAGGCCAAGGCTACACCTTC,CASSEVGPGQGYTF
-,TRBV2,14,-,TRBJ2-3,TGTGCCAGCAGTGCCCGAGTAGCCCCAGATACGCAGTATTTT,CASSARVAPDTQYF
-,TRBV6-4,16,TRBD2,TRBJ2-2,TGTGCCAGCAGTGAATCCGGAGGGGAGGGCACCGGGGAGCTGTTTTTT,CASSESGGEGTGELFF
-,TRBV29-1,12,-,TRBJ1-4,TGCAGCGCAGTCAGCAGGGATGAAAAACTGTTTTTT,CSAVSRDEKLFF
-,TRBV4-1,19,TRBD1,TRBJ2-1,TGCGCCAGCAGCCCCCGGACAGGGGGCGGGCAAGGGTCCTACAATGAGCAGTTCTTC,CASSPRTGGGQGSYNEQFF
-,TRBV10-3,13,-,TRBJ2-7,TGTGCCAGCAGTGAAGAAAAGGCGACGGGGCAGTACTTC,CASSEEKATGQYF
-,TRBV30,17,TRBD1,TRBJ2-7,TGTGCCTGGAGTCAAAAATATGGACAGGGGATCACCTACGAGCAGTACTTC,CAWSQKYGQGITYEQYF
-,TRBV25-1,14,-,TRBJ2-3,TGTGCCAGCATAAGGGGGGGAGAAACGGATACGCAGTATTTT,CASIRGGETDTQYF
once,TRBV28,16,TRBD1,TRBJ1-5,TGTGCCAGCAGTCCCTCGACAGGGGTAAGCAATCAGCCCCAGCATTTT,CASSPSTGVSNQPQHF
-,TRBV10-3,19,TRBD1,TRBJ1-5,TGTGCCATCAGTGAGTCCCGGACAGGGGGCTCCTCGGTCAATCAGCCCCAGCATTTT,CAISESRTGGSSVNQPQHF
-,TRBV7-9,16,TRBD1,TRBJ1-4,TGTGCCAGCAGCTTATCCGGACAGGCAACTAATGAAAAACTGTTTTTT,CASSLSGQATNEKLFF
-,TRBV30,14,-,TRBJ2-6,TGTGGCTTCCAGGGTTACTCTGGGGCCAACGTCCTGACTTTC,CGFQGYSGANVLTF
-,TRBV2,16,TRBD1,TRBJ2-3,TGTGCCAGCAGTGATGGGACAGGGGTAGTGACAGATACGCAGTATTTT,CASSDGTGVVTDTQYF
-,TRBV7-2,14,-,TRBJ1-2,TGTGCCAGCAGCGGGAACAGGGCTCCATATGGCTACACCTTC,CASSGNRAPYGYTF
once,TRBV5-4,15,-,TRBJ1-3,TGTGCCAGCAGCCGGGCGGCAGGGTCTGGAAACACCATATATTTT,CASSRAAGSGNTIYF
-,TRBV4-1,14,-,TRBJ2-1,TGCGCCAGCAGCCAAGATCCACGGGTAGCGGAGCAGTTCTTC,CASSQDPRVAEQFF